This T cell receptor (beta chain) was captured in a study of STAT5B mutations in CD4+ large granular lymphocyte leukemia. Across the whole study: Healthy donors showed HLA-associated enrichment of the CDR3 'QG' motif.

Profiled with immunoSEQ multiplex PCR; TCRdb holds only in-frame clones, not every one. The repertoire holds approximately 32,000 clones, with about nine tenths as singletons. This receptor was obtained from a human donor in good health. Sequences were obtained from CD4+ T cells from blood buffy coats.

The chain's CDR3 is CASSQVGIVRDSNQPQHF. In nucleotides, the CDR3 is TGCGCCAGCAGCCAAGTTGGAATCGTGAGGGACAGCAATCAGCCCCAGCATTTT. J is TRBJ1-5 and V is TRBV4-1; tentatively, D is TRBD1 (5 bases). This CDR3 has 18 residues. Germline V lookup: CDR1 MGHRA, CDR2 YSYEKL. Trimming left V 1 base short and J 1 base short, with 17 bases between.